This entry concerns a single TCR beta chain. Compared with germline, one end of the junction differs, possibly owing to a read error. The sample is drawn from a study of cytomegalovirus exposure and HLA in healthy donors. CDR3 size: 11 residues. CDR1 is SGHDT and CDR2 is YYEEEE in the germline V gene. With 60 Vbeta and 13 Jbeta primers, the PCR was carried out. Produced via immunoSEQ multiplex PCR; TCRdb's table is partial and in-frame only. The sample carries about 140,000 clones, roughly four fifths recorded once. The chain combines TRBV5-6 with TRBJ2-7; D call uncertain. Sequencing was done on a sample of PBMCs. This TCR derives from a man in his late teens or twenties in good health and CMV-seropositive. CDR3 sequence: CASSLATDRLF. The CDR3 DNA sequence: TGTGCCAGCAGCTTGGCTACGGATCGACTGTTC.